Listed below are T cell receptor beta chains from one sample, sequenced in a study of CD8 T cells in ankylosing spondylitis. Using its own MiXCR run on the 5' RACE reads, TCRdb lists one record per CDR3 protein. The data hold about 130,000 distinct CDR3 sequences, with around 9.7% observed a single time. Sequencing was done on a sample of blood, either unsorted or a sorted T cell fraction (not recorded which). The receptors derive from a male donor with ankylosing spondylitis or in good health (not recorded which). Each CDR3 is given with its conserved first and last residue. The D gene is left open where the match is weak. Not every row has a clone size; where given, it reads once, few, many or a size class.

TRBD1 TRBJ1-1 15 TRBV7-6 few TGTGCCAGCATGCCCTGGACAGGTGGGAACACTGAAGCTTTCTTT CASMPWTGGNTEAFF
- TRBJ2-3 15 TRBV7-2 many TGTGCCAGCAGCCCGACAGCTACTAGCACAGATACGCAGTATTTT CASSPTATSTDTQYF
TRBD1 TRBJ2-2 18 TRBV4-1 many TGCGCCAGCAGCCGCTTTGGAGGGACAGGGGGCGTCACCGGGGAGCTGTTTTTT CASSRFGGTGGVTGELFF
TRBD2 TRBJ2-1 13 TRBV20-1 many TGCAGTAGCCTAGCGGGAGTTGTCAATGAGCAGTTCTTC CSSLAGVVNEQFF
TRBD2 TRBJ2-1 10 TRBV20-1 once TGCAGTGCTAGTTTAGCGGGACCGTTCTTC CSASLAGPFF
- TRBJ2-7 12 TRBV5-6 - TGTGCCAGCAGAGGTCCAACCTACGAGCAGTACTTC CASRGPTYEQYF
- TRBJ1-5 14 TRBV12-3/TRBV12-4 - TGTGCCAGCAGCCTAGGGCTGGGGAGTCAGCCCCAGCATTTT CASSLGLGSQPQHF
- TRBJ2-7 14 TRBV5-1 many TGCGCCAGCAGCCGAAAAGACGCTACCTACGAGCAGTACTTC CASSRKDATYEQYF
- TRBJ2-3 17 TRBV4-2 many TGTGCCAGCAGCCTTGGAGCAGGGTTCGGTCTCACAGATACGCAGTATTTT CASSLGAGFGLTDTQYF
TRBD2 TRBJ2-2 14 TRBV29-1 many TGCAGCGCCGCGGGAGGGCCAGGGGTCGGGGAGCTGTTTTTT CSAAGGPGVGELFF
- TRBJ1-1 14 TRBV30 few TGTGCCTGGAGTGTACATGGGGGAAGGACTGAAGCTTTCTTT CAWSVHGGRTEAFF
TRBD2 TRBJ2-1 15 TRBV20-1 few TGCAGTGCTGACCCAGCGGGAGGGTACCTAGGGGAGCAGTTCTTC CSADPAGGYLGEQFF